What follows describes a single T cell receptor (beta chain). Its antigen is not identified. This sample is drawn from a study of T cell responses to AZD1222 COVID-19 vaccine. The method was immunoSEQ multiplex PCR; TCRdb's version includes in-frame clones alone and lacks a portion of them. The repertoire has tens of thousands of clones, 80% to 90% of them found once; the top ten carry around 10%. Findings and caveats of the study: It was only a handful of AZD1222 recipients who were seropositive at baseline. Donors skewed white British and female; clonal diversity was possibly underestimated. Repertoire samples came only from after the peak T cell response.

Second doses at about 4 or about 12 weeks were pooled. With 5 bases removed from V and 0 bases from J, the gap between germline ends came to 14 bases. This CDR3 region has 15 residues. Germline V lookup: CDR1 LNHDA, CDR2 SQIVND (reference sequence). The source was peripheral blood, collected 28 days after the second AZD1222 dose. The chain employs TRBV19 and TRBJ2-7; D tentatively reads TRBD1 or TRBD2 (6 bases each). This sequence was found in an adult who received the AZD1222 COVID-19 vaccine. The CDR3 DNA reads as TGTGCCAGTAGTTCCGGGGGCGCGAACTCCTACGAGCAGTACTTC. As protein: CASSSGGANSYEQYF. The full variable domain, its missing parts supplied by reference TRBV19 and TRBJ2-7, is DGGITQSPKYLFRKEGQNVTLSCEQNLNHDAMYWYRQDPGQGLRLIYYSQIVNDFQKGDIAEGYSVSREKKESFPLTVTSAQKNPTAFYLCASSSGGANSYEQYFGPGTRLTVT.